This entry concerns a single T cell receptor (beta chain). These data come from a study of blood T cell repertoires in COVID-19. The protocol was immunoSEQ multiplex PCR, while the TCRdb copy is restricted to in-frame clones and leaves out a portion. This sample has 200,000 to 250,000 clones; around 80% occur once, and the top ten carry around 5.1%. V was pared by 7 bases and J by 0 bases, with 12 bases between. CDR1 is SEHNR and CDR2 is FQNEAQ in the germline V gene (reference sequence). This CDR3 region has 14 residues. The sequencing input was peripheral blood. The chain combines TRBV7-9 with TRBJ2-5; D is perhaps TRBD2 (6 bases). The receptor comes from an older woman with acute or convalescent COVID-19. The CDR3 DNA reads TGTGCCAGCACCCCCCGGGACTACCAAGAGACCCAGTACTTC. Protein: CASTPRDYQETQYF.